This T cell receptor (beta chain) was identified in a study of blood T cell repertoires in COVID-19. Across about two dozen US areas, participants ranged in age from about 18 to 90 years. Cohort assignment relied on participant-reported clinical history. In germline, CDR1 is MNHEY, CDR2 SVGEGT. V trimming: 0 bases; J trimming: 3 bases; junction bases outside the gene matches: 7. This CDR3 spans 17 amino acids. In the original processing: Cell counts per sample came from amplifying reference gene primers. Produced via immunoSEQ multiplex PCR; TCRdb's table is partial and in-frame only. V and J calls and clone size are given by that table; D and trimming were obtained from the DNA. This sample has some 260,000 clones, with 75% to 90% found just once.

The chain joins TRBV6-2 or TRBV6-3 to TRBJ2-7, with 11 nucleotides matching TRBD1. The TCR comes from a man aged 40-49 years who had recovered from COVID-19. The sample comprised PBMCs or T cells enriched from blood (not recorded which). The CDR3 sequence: CASSYSLKGTGGYEQYF. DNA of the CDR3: TGTGCCAGCAGTTACTCTCTAAAAGGGACAGGGGGCTACGAGCAGTACTTC.